The T cell receptor beta chain described here comes from a study of T cell responses to AZD1222 COVID-19 vaccine. Germline loops: CDR1 GTSNPN, CDR2 SVGIG (reference sequence). CDR3 length: 13 residues. V lost 1 base and J lost 5, with 12 bases in between. Using immunoSEQ multiplex PCR, the repertoire was profiled, and TCRdb retains in-frame clones only, with some absent. Of roughly 120,000 clones listed, 75% to 90% are singletons. The clonotype was recovered from an adult who received the AZD1222 COVID-19 vaccine. The material sequenced was peripheral blood, taken 28 days after the second AZD1222 dose. This sequence joins TRBV30 and TRBJ2-7; tentatively, D is TRBD1 (5 bases). The CDR3 loop is CAWSEQGLNEQYF. DNA for the CDR3: TGTGCCTGGAGTGAGCAGGGTCTCAACGAGCAGTACTTC. The full variable domain, in which reference TRBV30 and TRBJ2-7 provide the parts outside the CDR3, is SQTIHQWPATLVQPVGSPLSLECTVEGTSNPNLYWYRQAAGRGLQLLFYSVGIGQISSEVPQNLSASRPQDRQFILSSKKLLLSDSGFYLCAWSEQGLNEQYFGPGTRLTVT.